The 28 T cell receptor beta chains below were found in one sample sequenced in a study of cytomegalovirus exposure and HLA in healthy donors. A multiplex PCR was run with 60 Vbeta primers and 13 Jbeta primers. The protocol was immunoSEQ multiplex PCR, while the TCRdb copy is restricted to in-frame clones and leaves out a portion. The data hold about 130,000 clones, with less than 80% observed a single time. Sequenced sample: PBMCs. These receptors were taken from a woman in her 50s in good health and CMV-seronegative.

The chain is built from TRBV4-2 and TRBJ2-5, with a possible D match to TRBD1 (6 bases). Deletions cut 3 bases from V and 5 bases from J, with 16 bases between. In germline, CDR1 is LGHNA, CDR2 YNFKEQ. The CDR3 loop spans 15 amino acids. The CDR3 nucleotides read TGTGCCAGCAGCCAGTATGAGACAGGTTTGGAGACCCAGTACTTC. This gives the protein CASSQYETGLETQYF.

The chain joins TRBV27 to TRBJ2-1; D possibly corresponds to TRBD1 (6 bases). The V gene lost 7 bases and the J gene lost 3 bases, with 10 bases spanning the gap. The CDR3 extends over 13 amino acids. Germline lookup yields CDR1 MNHEY and CDR2 SMNVEV (reference sequence). The CDR3 region has the DNA TGTGCCAGCACGGACAGCTACTACAATGAGCAGTTCTTC. Translation: CASTDSYYNEQFF.

This chain links TRBV19 with TRBJ1-2; 10 bases match TRBD1. This CDR3 has 16 amino acids. Germline CDR1 is LNHDA and CDR2 is SQIVND (reference sequence). Trimming cost V 6 bases and J 4 bases; bases outside gene matches: 11. CDR3: CASSRTGTGVFYGYTF. DNA of the CDR3: TGTGCCAGTAGCCGGACCGGGACAGGGGTTTTCTATGGCTACACCTTC.

This chain links TRBV15 with TRBJ2-3; D remains unclear. CDR1 and CDR2 (germline): LNHNV, YYDKDF (reference sequence). V lost 0 bases, J lost 5 bases, and 3 bases lay in between. This CDR3 has 12 residues. CDR3 in amino acids: CATSRDQDTQYF. The CDR3 DNA sequence: TGTGCCACCAGCAGAGATCAAGATACGCAGTATTTT.

This clone was found a few times. The chain employs TRBV19 and TRBJ1-4, with 9 nucleotides matching TRBD1. The CDR3 has 14 amino acids. The germline V gene has CDR1 LNHDA and CDR2 SQIVND (reference sequence). Unmatched junction bases numbered 9, after V lost 8 bases and J lost 8 bases. Here the CDR3 DNA reads TGTGCCAGTCGACAGGGGGTTTCTCGGGAAAAACTGTTTTTT. Protein: CASRQGVSREKLFF.

CDR3 DNA: TGCGCCAGCAGCCAGGGGGCAGGCTCCTACAATGAGCAGTTCTTC. Its translation is CASSQGAGSYNEQFF. The V gene is TRBV4-3, the J gene TRBJ2-1, with D perhaps matching TRBD1 (6 bases). The germline V gene has CDR1 LGHNA and CDR2 YSLEER. The CDR3 sequence is 15 residues long. Trimming removed 3 bases from V and 0 bases from J, with 9 bases in between.

This clone was detected only a few times. The chain recombines TRBV19 with TRBJ2-7, with D tentatively TRBD1 (5 bases). Germline V CDR1 and CDR2: LNHDA, SQIVND (reference sequence). This CDR3 has 11 residues. Trimming shortened V by 7 bases and J by 3 bases, and 7 bases separated the two germline ends. The CDR3 DNA follows: TGTGCCAGTAAAGACAGCTACGAGCAGTACTTC. It codes for CASKDSYEQYF.

The chain links TRBV19 to TRBJ2-1; 9 bases line up with TRBD1. The CDR3 spans 16 residues. V trimming: 0 bases; J trimming: 3 bases; junction bases outside the gene matches: 3. The germline CDR1 and CDR2 sequences are LNHDA and SQIVND (reference sequence). The CDR3 DNA sequence: TGTGCCAGTAGTATAGACGGGACAGGGAACTACAATGAGCAGTTCTTC. The encoded protein is CASSIDGTGNYNEQFF.

The rearrangement links TRBV6-4 to TRBJ2-5, with TRBD2 matching 10 bases. The J call may be incorrect, as the DNA end agrees better with TRBJ2-7. This CDR3 contains 19 residues. Per the germline V gene, CDR1 is MRHNA and CDR2 is SNTAGT. The CDR3 DNA reads TGTGCCAGCAACCGCCCAGGGACACCCGGGACTAGCGTAGACTACGAGCAGTACTTC. Protein product: CASNRPGTPGTSVDYEQYF.

The chain is built from TRBV6-1 and TRBJ2-1; 7 bases agree with TRBD2. The J segment lost 3 bases and the V segment lost 7 bases, leaving 6 bases of the junction unmatched. Germline CDR1 MNHNS, CDR2 SASEGT. The CDR3 is 14 residues long. The CDR3 nucleotides read TGTGCCAGCATCACCCGGGACTACTACAATGAGCAGTTCTTC. It encodes CASITRDYYNEQFF.

The rearrangement uses TRBV28 and TRBJ2-2; D possibly corresponds to TRBD2 (5 bases). CDR1 MDHEN and CDR2 SYDVKM come from the germline V gene. The CDR3 extends over 13 amino acids. The V and J ends lost 11 bases and 0 bases respectively, with 10 bases between them. The DNA of the CDR3 is TGTGCCGGAGCGGCTGCGAACACCGGGGAGCTGTTTTTT. It translates to CAGAAANTGELFF.

The rearrangement uses TRBV4-3 and TRBJ1-1; D gene ambiguous. The germline V gene encodes CDR1 LGHNA and CDR2 YSLEER. The ends were cut back, 1 base at V and 8 bases at J, with 11 bases in the middle. CDR3 length: 13 amino acids. The CDR3 region is CASSQVGWSEAFF. As DNA, the CDR3 is TGCGCCAGCAGCCAAGTCGGGTGGTCAGAAGCTTTCTTT.

This chain connects TRBV28 to TRBJ1-5, with D possibly TRBD1 on 5 matching bases. Germline V gives CDR1 MDHEN, CDR2 SYDVKM. Trimming took 5 bases from V and 1 from J, leaving 15 bases between them. This CDR3 is built from 16 residues. The CDR3 loop reads CASSQTRVGSNQPQHF. CDR3 coding DNA: TGTGCCAGCAGTCAAACCAGGGTGGGGAGCAATCAGCCCCAGCATTTT.

This rearrangement joins TRBV15 to TRBJ2-5; D is unclear. Looked up from germline, CDR1 is LNHNV and CDR2 is YYDKDF (reference sequence). The CDR3 length is 13 residues. Trimming removed 8 bases from V and 2 bases from J, with 12 bases in between. Here the CDR3 DNA reads TGTGCCACCTTTTTAAGTGAGCAAGAGACCCAGTACTTC. Protein: CATFLSEQETQYF.

This clone was detected only a few times. CDR3 in amino acids: CASSETRDRGFETQYF. DNA for the CDR3: TGTGCCAGCAGCGAAACCCGGGACAGGGGGTTTGAGACCCAGTACTTC. The chain couples TRBV9 to TRBJ2-5; the match to TRBD1 covers 11 bases. This CDR3 spans 16 amino acids. Looked up from germline, CDR1 is SGDLS and CDR2 is YYNGEE. The V and J ends lost 3 bases and 5 bases, in that order; junction bases with no gene match: 9.

This clone was seen only a few times. The chain combines TRBV27 with TRBJ2-3; 8 nucleotides match TRBD2. V shed 4 bases, J shed 5 bases, and the junction held 14 bases outside the gene matches. Germline values: CDR1 MNHEY, CDR2 SMNVEV (reference sequence). CDR3 length equals 17 residues. The CDR3 coding sequence is TGTGCCAGCAGTTCAGAAATGGGCGGGAGGTATAAAGATACGCAGTATTTT. Amino acids: CASSSEMGGRYKDTQYF.

The chain has TRBV23-1 and TRBJ2-1, with 9 bases matching TRBD2. TRBV23-1 is sorted into the ORF group, with uncertain function. The junction had 9 bases not matched to a gene; V was cut back by 0 bases and J by 6 bases. CDR3 length: 17 residues. For the CDR3, the DNA is TGCGCCAGCAGTCAATCGTGGGGTAGCGGGAGTGGCAATGAGCAGTTCTTC. Residues: CASSQSWGSGSGNEQFF.

The chain joins TRBV27 to TRBJ2-3; 16 bases fit TRBD2. V dropped 4 bases and J dropped 2; count of bases not matched to a gene: 6. Germline CDR1 reads MNHEY; CDR2 reads SMNVEV (reference sequence). The CDR3 loop spans 18 amino acids. CDR3 loop: CASSYTGTSGRATDTQYF. The CDR3 region has the DNA TGTGCCAGCAGTTACACCGGGACTAGCGGGAGGGCCACAGATACGCAGTATTTT.

This clone was detected a few times. This specimen includes other DNA sequences encoding the same CDR3. The chain carries TRBV15 and TRBJ2-7, with D tentatively TRBD1 (5 bases). The length of the CDR3 is 12 residues. With 0 bases removed from V and 5 bases from J, the gap between germline ends came to 5 bases. Germline CDR1 is LNHNV and CDR2 is YYDKDF (reference sequence). In DNA, the CDR3 is TGTGCCACCAGCAGAGACAGGGACGAGCAGTACTTC. Residues: CATSRDRDEQYF.

The genes are TRBV6-5 and TRBJ1-4, with a tentative D call TRBD1 (6 bases). Between the trimmed V and J ends, which lost 5 bases and 3 bases, there was a span of 7 bases. Germline assignment: CDR1 MNHEY and CDR2 SVGAGI. CDR3 size: 13 residues. The CDR3 DNA follows: TGTGCCAGCAGTCAGGGGCCTAATGAAAAACTGTTTTTT. This codes for CASSQGPNEKLFF.

This clone showed up just a few times. The chain links TRBV4-1 to TRBJ2-1; 8 bases match TRBD2. Germline CDR1 is MGHRA and CDR2 is YSYEKL. CDR3 length equals 14 residues. Trimming cost V 0 bases and J 15 bases; bases outside gene matches: 10. The CDR3 loop reads CASSQDLQRGRLFF. The CDR3, as DNA: TGCGCCAGCAGCCAAGATCTCCAGCGCGGGAGGCTGTTCTTC.

This rearrangement joins TRBV28 to TRBJ1-5, with TRBD1 matching over 8 bases. Unmatched junction bases numbered 9, after V lost 10 bases and J lost 7 bases. The germline V gene has CDR1 MDHEN and CDR2 SYDVKM. This CDR3 is built from 13 residues. CDR3 sequence (DNA): TGTGCCATCAAGGGGACAGGTAGCCAGCCCCAGCATTTT. It specifies CAIKGTGSQPQHF.

This rearrangement joins TRBV2 to TRBJ2-6, with 8 positions matching TRBD1. Germline V CDR1 and CDR2: SNHLY, FYNNEI. This CDR3 has 13 residues. Trimming removed 11 bases from V and 2 bases from J; junction bases left unmatched: 2. The CDR3 DNA reads as TGTGCCGGACAGGGAGCTGGGGCCAACGTCCTGACTTTC. Translating gives CAGQGAGANVLTF.

The chain links TRBV4-3 to TRBJ2-1; a weak D match, TRBD1 (6 bases). Trimming left V 0 bases short and J 9 bases short, with 18 bases between. This CDR3 spans 16 amino acids. Per germline, CDR1 LGHNA and CDR2 YSLEER. CDR3 in amino acids: CASSQERDIFLGEQFF. CDR3 DNA sequence: TGCGCCAGCAGCCAAGAACGGGACATATTCCTTGGTGAGCAGTTCTTC.

The genes are TRBV7-2 and TRBJ2-5; a weak D match, TRBD2 (5 bases). CDR3 size: 15 residues. Germline CDR1 SGHTA, CDR2 FQGNSA. The V end was cut by 0 bases, the J end by 5 bases, with 13 bases between. The DNA for the CDR3 is TGTGCCAGCAGCTTAGCTAGCGTGGTTTCGGAGACCCAGTACTTC. Amino acid sequence: CASSLASVVSETQYF.

This clone was counted only a few times. This chain uses TRBV27 with TRBJ2-3; 7 bases match TRBD1. This CDR3 has 16 residues. The V gene end was trimmed by 6 bases and the J gene end by 0 bases; junction bases not matched to a gene: 9. Germline CDR1 and CDR2: MNHEY and SMNVEV (reference sequence). The CDR3 DNA follows: TGTGCCAGCAGCCGTACCCCGGGACAGAGCACAGATACGCAGTATTTT. As protein: CASSRTPGQSTDTQYF.

The chain carries TRBV28 and TRBJ1-6, with 10 bases fitting TRBD1. Germline CDR1 MDHEN, CDR2 SYDVKM. The V segment lost 3 bases and the J segment 6 bases; nucleotides outside the gene matches: 5. The CDR3 runs 16 residues. The CDR3 nucleotides read TGTGCCAGCAGTTTTCTCGGACAGGGGGTTAATTCACCCCTCCACTTT. Translating it yields CASSFLGQGVNSPLHF. Looking up the rest from reference TRBV28 and TRBJ1-6 gives the full variable domain: DVKVTQSSRYLVKRTGEKVFLECVQDMDHENMFWYRQDPGLGLRLIYFSYDVKMKEKGDIPEGYSVSREKKERFSLILESASTNQTSMYLCASSFLGQGVNSPLHFGNGTRLTVT.

The CDR3 DNA sequence: TGCGCCAGCAGCCAAGGGACAGGAAGGGTGACTGAAGCTTTCTTT. As protein: CASSQGTGRVTEAFF. The chain links TRBV4-3 to TRBJ1-1; 7 bases are shared with TRBD1. The junction had 7 bases not matched to a gene; V was cut back by 1 base and J by 5 bases. The length of the CDR3 is 15 residues. Germline CDR1 is LGHNA and CDR2 is YSLEER.